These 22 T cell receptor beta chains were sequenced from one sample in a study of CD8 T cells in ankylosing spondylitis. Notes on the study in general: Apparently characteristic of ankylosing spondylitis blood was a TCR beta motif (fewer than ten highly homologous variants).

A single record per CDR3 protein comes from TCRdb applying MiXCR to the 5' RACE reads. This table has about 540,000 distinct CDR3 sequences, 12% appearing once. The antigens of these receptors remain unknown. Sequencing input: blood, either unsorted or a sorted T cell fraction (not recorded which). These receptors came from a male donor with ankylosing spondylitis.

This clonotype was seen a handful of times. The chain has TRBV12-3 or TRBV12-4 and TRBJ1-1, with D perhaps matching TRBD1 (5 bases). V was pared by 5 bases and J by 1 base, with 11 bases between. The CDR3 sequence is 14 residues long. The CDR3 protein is CASSDQGRNTEAFF. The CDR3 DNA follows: TGTGCCAGCAGTGATCAGGGAAGGAACACTGAAGCTTTCTTT.

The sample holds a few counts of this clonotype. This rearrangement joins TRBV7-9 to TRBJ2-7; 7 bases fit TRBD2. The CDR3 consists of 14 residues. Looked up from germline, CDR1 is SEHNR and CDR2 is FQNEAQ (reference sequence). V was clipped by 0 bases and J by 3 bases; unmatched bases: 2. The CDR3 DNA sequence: TGTGCCAGCAGCTTAGCGGGAGGGGACTACGAGCAGTACTTC. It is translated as CASSLAGGDYEQYF.

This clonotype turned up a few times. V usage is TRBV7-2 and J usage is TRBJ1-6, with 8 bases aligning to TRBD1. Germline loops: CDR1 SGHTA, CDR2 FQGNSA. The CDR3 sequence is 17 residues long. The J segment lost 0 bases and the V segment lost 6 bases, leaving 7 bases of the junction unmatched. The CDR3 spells CASSQTGGYSYNSPLHF. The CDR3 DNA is TGTGCCAGCAGTCAAACAGGGGGTTACTCCTATAATTCACCCCTCCACTTT.

CDR3 amino acids: CASSTPPSREQFF. For the CDR3, the DNA is TGTGCCAGCAGCACCCCCCCTAGCAGGGAGCAGTTCTTC. This rearrangement joins TRBV9 to TRBJ2-1; a weak D match, TRBD2 (5 bases). Deletions cut 4 bases from V and 10 bases from J, with 15 bases between. CDR1 is SGDLS and CDR2 is YYNGEE in the germline V gene. CDR3 size: 13 residues.

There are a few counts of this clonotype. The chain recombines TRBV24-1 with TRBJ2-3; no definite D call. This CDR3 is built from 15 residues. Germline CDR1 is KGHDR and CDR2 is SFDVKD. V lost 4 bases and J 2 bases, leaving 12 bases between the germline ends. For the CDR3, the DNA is TGTGCCACCAGTGACCCGGACGGAGTCACAGATACGCAGTATTTT. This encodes CATSDPDGVTDTQYF.

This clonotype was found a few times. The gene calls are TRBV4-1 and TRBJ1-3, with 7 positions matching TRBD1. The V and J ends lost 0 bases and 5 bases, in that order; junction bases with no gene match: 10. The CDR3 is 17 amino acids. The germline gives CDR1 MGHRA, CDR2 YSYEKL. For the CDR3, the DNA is TGCGCCAGCAGCCAAGACCCGGGACAGATGACACGAAACACCATATATTTT. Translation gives CASSQDPGQMTRNTIYF.

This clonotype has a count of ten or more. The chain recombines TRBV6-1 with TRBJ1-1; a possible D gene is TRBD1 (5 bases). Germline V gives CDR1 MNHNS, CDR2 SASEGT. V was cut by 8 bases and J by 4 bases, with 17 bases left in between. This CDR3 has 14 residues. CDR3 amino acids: CASGPGPHSTEAFF. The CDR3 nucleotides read TGTGCCAGCGGTCCGGGACCGCATAGCACTGAAGCTTTCTTT.

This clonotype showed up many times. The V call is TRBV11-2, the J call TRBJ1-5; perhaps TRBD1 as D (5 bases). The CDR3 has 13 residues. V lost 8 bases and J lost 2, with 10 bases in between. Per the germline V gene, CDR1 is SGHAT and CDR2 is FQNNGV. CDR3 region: CASAGGGNQPQHF. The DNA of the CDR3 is TGTGCCAGCGCGGGGGGGGGCAATCAGCCCCAGCATTTT.

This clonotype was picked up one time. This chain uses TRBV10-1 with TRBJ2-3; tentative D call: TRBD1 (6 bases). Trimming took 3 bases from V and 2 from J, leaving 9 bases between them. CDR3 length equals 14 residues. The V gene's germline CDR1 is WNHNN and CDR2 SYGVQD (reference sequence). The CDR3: CASSESGATDTQYF. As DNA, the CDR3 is TGCGCCAGCAGTGAATCAGGGGCCACAGATACGCAGTATTTT.

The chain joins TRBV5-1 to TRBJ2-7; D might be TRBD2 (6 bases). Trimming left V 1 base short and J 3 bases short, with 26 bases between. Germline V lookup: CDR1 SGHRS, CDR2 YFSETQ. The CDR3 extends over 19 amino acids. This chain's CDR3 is CASSLIIVVRGFWFYEQYV. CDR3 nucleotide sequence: TGCGCCAGCAGCTTGATCATAGTCGTGCGGGGATTTTGGTTCTACGAGCAGTACGTC.

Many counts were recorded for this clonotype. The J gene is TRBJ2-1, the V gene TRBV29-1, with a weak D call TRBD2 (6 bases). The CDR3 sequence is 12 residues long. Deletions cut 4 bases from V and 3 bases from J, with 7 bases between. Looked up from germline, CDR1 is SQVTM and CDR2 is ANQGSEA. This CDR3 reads CSVAAGYNEQFF. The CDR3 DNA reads TGCAGCGTTGCAGCGGGCTACAATGAGCAGTTCTTC.

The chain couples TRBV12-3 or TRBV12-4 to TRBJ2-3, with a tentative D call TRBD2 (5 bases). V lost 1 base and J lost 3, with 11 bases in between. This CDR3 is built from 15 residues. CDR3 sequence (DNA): TGTGCCAGCAGTTTAGGGCAAGAGGGAACAGATACGCAGTATTTT. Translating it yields CASSLGQEGTDTQYF.

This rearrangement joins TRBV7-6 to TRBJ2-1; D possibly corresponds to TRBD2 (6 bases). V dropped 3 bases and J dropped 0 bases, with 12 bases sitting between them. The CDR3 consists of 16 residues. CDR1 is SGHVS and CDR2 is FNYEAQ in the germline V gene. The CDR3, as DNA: TGTGCCAGCAGCTTGTTAGCGGACCTCTCCTACAATGAGCAGTTCTTC. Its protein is CASSLLADLSYNEQFF.

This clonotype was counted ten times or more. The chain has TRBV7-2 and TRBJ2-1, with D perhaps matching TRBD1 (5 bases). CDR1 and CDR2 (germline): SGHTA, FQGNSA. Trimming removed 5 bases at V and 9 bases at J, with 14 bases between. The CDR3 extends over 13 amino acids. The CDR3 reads CASSPAWGTEQFF. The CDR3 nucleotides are TGTGCCAGCAGCCCCGCGTGGGGCACTGAGCAGTTCTTC.

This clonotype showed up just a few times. The CDR3 DNA reads TGTGCCAGCAGAAAACAGGGTTGGGGCAATCAGCCCCAGCATTTT. As protein: CASRKQGWGNQPQHF. The chain joins TRBV6-1 to TRBJ1-5, with D perhaps TRBD1 (6 bases). V gave up 6 bases and J gave up 2 bases, with 14 bases separating them. Germline V lookup: CDR1 MNHNS, CDR2 SASEGT. The CDR3 sequence is 15 residues long.

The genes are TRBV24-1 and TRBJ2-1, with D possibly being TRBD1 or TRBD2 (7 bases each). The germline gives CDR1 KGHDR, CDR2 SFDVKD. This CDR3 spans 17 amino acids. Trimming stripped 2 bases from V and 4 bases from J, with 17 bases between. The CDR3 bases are TGTGCCACCAGTGATTCCCCCTCAGGGGGAGGGTACAATGAGCAGTTCTTC. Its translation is CATSDSPSGGGYNEQFF.

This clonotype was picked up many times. The CDR3 nucleotides read TGTGCCAGCAGTTACCCGGGAGCGGGAGAGACCCAGTACTTC. Translating it yields CASSYPGAGETQYF. The chain couples TRBV6-5 to TRBJ2-5, with D tentatively TRBD2 (6 bases). In germline, CDR1 is MNHEY, CDR2 SVGAGI. CDR3 length: 14 residues. The V gene lost 2 bases and the J gene lost 4 bases, with 11 bases spanning the gap.

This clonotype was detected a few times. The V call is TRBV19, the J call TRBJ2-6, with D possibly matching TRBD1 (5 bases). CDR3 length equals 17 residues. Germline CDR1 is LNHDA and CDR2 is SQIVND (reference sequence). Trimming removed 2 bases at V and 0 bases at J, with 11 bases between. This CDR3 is CASSIQGPRSGANVLTF. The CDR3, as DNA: TGTGCCAGTAGTATACAGGGCCCCCGCTCTGGGGCCAACGTCCTGACTTTC.

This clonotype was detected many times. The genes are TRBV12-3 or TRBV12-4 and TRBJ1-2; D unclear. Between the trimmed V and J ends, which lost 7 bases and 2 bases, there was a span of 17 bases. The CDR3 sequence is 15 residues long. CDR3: CASTFLGNRNYGYTF. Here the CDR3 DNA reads TGTGCCAGCACCTTCTTGGGAAATCGAAACTATGGCTACACCTTC.

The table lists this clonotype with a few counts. CDR3 coding DNA: TGTGCCAGCAGCCAAGATGCTTGGAACACTGAAGCTTTCTTT. Translated, it gives CASSQDAWNTEAFF. The chain is built from TRBV14 and TRBJ1-1, with D unresolved. The V and J ends lost 0 bases and 1 base respectively, with 6 bases between them. The germline V gene encodes CDR1 SGHDN and CDR2 FVKESK. The CDR3 totals 14 residues. Together with reference TRBV14 and TRBJ1-1, the CDR3 gives the full variable domain: EAGVTQFPSHSVIEKGQTVTLRCDPISGHDNLYWYRRVMGKEIKFLLHFVKESKQDESGMPNNRFLAERTGGTYSTLKVQPAELEDSGVYFCASSQDAWNTEAFFGQGTRLTVV.

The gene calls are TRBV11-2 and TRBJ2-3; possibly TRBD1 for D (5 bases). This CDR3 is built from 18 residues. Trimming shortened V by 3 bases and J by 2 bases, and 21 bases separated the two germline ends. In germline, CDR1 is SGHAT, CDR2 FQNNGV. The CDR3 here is CASSFDSSLSGATDTQYF. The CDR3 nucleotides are TGTGCCAGCAGCTTTGACTCGTCGTTGTCTGGGGCCACAGATACGCAGTATTTT.

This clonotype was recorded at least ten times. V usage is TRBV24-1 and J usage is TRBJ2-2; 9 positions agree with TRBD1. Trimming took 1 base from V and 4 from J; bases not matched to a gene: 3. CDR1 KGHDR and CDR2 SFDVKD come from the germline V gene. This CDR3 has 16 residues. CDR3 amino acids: CATSDLGTGRTGELFF. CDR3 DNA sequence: TGTGCCACCAGTGATTTAGGGACAGGGCGCACCGGGGAGCTGTTTTTT.